This TCR beta chain came from a study of cytomegalovirus exposure and HLA in healthy donors. Turning to the study itself: The platform used for the 120 validation repertoires matched that of the roughly 700 first-cohort repertoires, a later analysis reported.

Findings and caveats of the study: The investigators catalogued 164 TCR beta chains as cytomegalovirus-associated. According to a later analysis, TCR clusters from the first cohort tended to co-occur in the 120 or so validation repertoires.

As for this clone: Its antigen is not identified.

Germline CDR1 is MNHEY and CDR2 is SMNVEV (reference sequence). The CDR3 length is 16 residues. V was pared by 6 bases and J by 4 bases, with 6 bases of the junction left unmatched. Sequencing used immunoSEQ multiplex PCR; TCRdb keeps in-frame clones, though not all of them. Here the sample spans about 240,000 clones, around 85% being singletons. Sequenced material: PBMCs. The J gene is TRBJ2-1, the V gene TRBV27, with 13 bases identical to TRBD2. The TCR originated in a woman in her 30s in good health and CMV-seropositive. The chain's CDR3 is CASSNRGLAGYNEQFF. In DNA, the CDR3 is TGTGCCAGCAGCAACCGGGGACTAGCGGGGTACAATGAGCAGTTCTTC.